Shown below are 31 T cell receptor beta chains from a single sample sequenced in a study of T-cell memory formation after mild COVID-19. Via MiXCR, TCRdb re-called the 5' RACE reads, giving one row per CDR3 protein. The sample includes 470,000 or so distinct CDR3 sequences, about 18% of them seen just once. The source material was PBMCs or a T cell subset sorted from them (not recorded which). The receptors here all came from an adult woman who had mild COVID-19 (a few samples of this study predate the infection). Cell type and time point are not known.

The chain recombines TRBV18 with TRBJ2-2; 8 bases map to TRBD1. Unmatched junction bases numbered 12, after V lost 0 bases and J lost 6 bases. CDR3 length equals 18 residues. Germline V lookup: CDR1 KGHSH, CDR2 LQKENI. The CDR3 loop is CASSPPGYRQGASGELFF. In nucleotides, the CDR3 is TGTGCCAGCTCACCACCGGGTTATCGGCAGGGGGCGTCCGGGGAGCTGTTTTTT.

CDR3 loop: CASSPPFGGGPTDTQYF. The CDR3 coding sequence is TGTGCCAGCTCACCACCGTTCGGGGGAGGTCCCACAGATACGCAGTATTTT. The chain carries TRBV18 and TRBJ2-3; TRBD2 might be the D (6 bases). The ends were cut back, 0 bases at V and 2 bases at J, with 15 bases in the middle. The CDR3 is made up of 17 amino acids. Germline CDR1 and CDR2: KGHSH and LQKENI.

Judged by abundance, this clonotype is medium-sized (0.01 to 0.1%). The V and J genes are TRBV7-9 and TRBJ2-7, with TRBD1 as a possible D gene (5 bases). The V gene's germline CDR1 is SEHNR and CDR2 FQNEAQ (reference sequence). This CDR3 spans 14 amino acids. V was cut by 1 base and J by 4 bases, with 11 bases left in between. The CDR3 region has the DNA TGTGCCAGCAGCTTAGGCCCAGGGCGTTACGAGCAGTACTTC. Its translation is CASSLGPGRYEQYF.

The chain recombines TRBV10-3 with TRBJ2-7, with 8 nucleotides matching TRBD2. This CDR3 region has 14 residues. Germline loops: CDR1 ENHRY, CDR2 SYGVKD. Trimming took 4 bases from V and 0 from J; bases not matched to a gene: 2. The CDR3 DNA is TGTGCCATCAGTGGGACTAGCAACTCCTACGAGCAGTACTTC. Protein sequence: CAISGTSNSYEQYF.

The sample holds a few counts of this clonotype. At one end the junction does not follow the germline gene, possibly because of a read error. CDR3 nucleotides: TGTGCCAGCAGTCAGAGACAGGGTGGAGACACCATATATTTT. It encodes CASSQRQGGDTIYF. The rearrangement links TRBV6-5 to TRBJ1-3; 7 bases agree with TRBD1. Germline V lookup: CDR1 MNHEY, CDR2 SVGAGI. This CDR3 is built from 14 residues.

A few counts support this clonotype. V usage is TRBV2 and J usage is TRBJ2-1; possibly TRBD1 or TRBD2 for D (5 bases each). The V end was cut by 6 bases, the J end by 6 bases, with 15 bases between. CDR1 is SNHLY and CDR2 is FYNNEI in the germline V gene. This CDR3 region has 14 residues. Written as DNA, the CDR3 is TGTGCCAGCAGACTCGCCCGGGACCCCAATGAGCAGTTCTTC. Protein: CASRLARDPNEQFF.

This clonotype was recorded at least ten times. This sequence joins TRBV12-3 or TRBV12-4 and TRBJ2-3; TRBD2 matches at 11 bases. The CDR3 length is 14 residues. V shed 10 bases, J shed 2 bases, and the junction held 5 bases outside the gene matches. CDR3 protein: CATKTSGATDTQYF. The CDR3 DNA is TGTGCCACCAAGACTAGCGGGGCCACAGATACGCAGTATTTT.

For this clonotype: A read error is possible here, since a much larger clone lies one base away. The chain combines TRBV24-1 with TRBJ1-2, with 8 bases that match TRBD1. The CDR3 spans 17 residues. Germline assignment: CDR1 KGHDR and CDR2 SFDVKD. CDR3 coding DNA: TGTGCCACCAGTGACAACCCTGGACAGGGAGCTAACTATGGCTTCACCTTC. This sequence encodes CATSDNPGQGANYGFTF.

This clonotype was counted between two and nine times. The gene calls are TRBV27 and TRBJ2-2, with D perhaps matching TRBD1 (5 bases). The CDR3 spans 15 residues. Per the germline V gene, CDR1 is MNHEY and CDR2 is SMNVEV (reference sequence). V was clipped by 7 bases and J by 2 bases, with 14 bases between them. CDR3 loop: CASTSLGHNTGELFF. The CDR3 nucleotides read TGTGCCAGCACCTCGCTCGGACATAACACCGGGGAGCTGTTTTTT.

The chain employs TRBV24-1 and TRBJ2-1, with 11 bases lining up with TRBD2. CDR1 and CDR2 (germline): KGHDR, SFDVKD. The V gene end was trimmed by 3 bases and the J gene end by 5 bases; junction bases not matched to a gene: 5. This CDR3 is 16 amino acids long. The DNA of the CDR3 is TGTGCCACCAGTGATCCCGGGACTAGCGGTAACAATGAGCAGTTCTTC. As protein: CATSDPGTSGNNEQFF.

This clonotype appeared a few times. The gene calls are TRBV9 and TRBJ2-7; D unclear. The CDR3 has 15 amino acids. V was pared by 0 bases and J by 0 bases, with 10 bases between. From germline, CDR1 is SGDLS and CDR2 YYNGEE. The CDR3 coding sequence is TGTGCCAGCAGCGTAGATGGCAGTACCTCCTACGAGCAGTACTTC. Amino acid sequence: CASSVDGSTSYEQYF.

This clonotype was recorded at least ten times. The rearrangement joins TRBV10-2 to TRBJ2-7, with D tentatively TRBD1 or TRBD2 (5 bases each). The CDR3 is 14 amino acids. Trimming pared 4 bases from V and 0 bases from J, leaving 10 bases between. CDR1 and CDR2 from the germline V gene are WSHSY and SAAADI. The CDR3 bases are TGCGCCAGCAGTGGGGCAGGGAGCTCCTACGAGCAGTACTTC. This sequence encodes CASSGAGSSYEQYF.

This clonotype has just a few counts. J is TRBJ2-7 and V is TRBV15; D uncertain. Trimming took off 7 bases at V and 3 bases at J, with 16 bases between the two ends. Germline V lookup: CDR1 LNHNV, CDR2 YYDKDF (reference sequence). CDR3 length equals 14 residues. The DNA of the CDR3 is TGTGCCACCACCAAGTCGGCCAGTGACTACGAGCAGTACTTC. Encoded protein: CATTKSASDYEQYF.

The chain carries TRBV7-2 and TRBJ1-6; D gene ambiguous. Trimming pared 3 bases from V and 8 bases from J, leaving 14 bases between. Germline lookup yields CDR1 SGHTA and CDR2 FQGNSA. This CDR3 comprises 15 residues. This chain's CDR3 is CASSFQVDLDSPLHF. For the CDR3, the DNA is TGTGCCAGCAGCTTCCAGGTTGATTTGGATTCACCCCTCCACTTT.

This clonotype appeared a few times. V usage is TRBV4-1 and J usage is TRBJ2-5; D unresolved. V lost 4 bases and J 2 bases, leaving 5 bases between the germline ends. The germline V gene encodes CDR1 MGHRA and CDR2 YSYEKL. This CDR3 has 12 amino acids. In DNA form, the CDR3 reads TGCGCCAGCAGCCTAATTCAAGAGACCCAGTACTTC. It specifies CASSLIQETQYF.

The genes are TRBV24-1 and TRBJ2-2; perhaps TRBD2 as D (5 bases). Per germline, CDR1 KGHDR and CDR2 SFDVKD. The CDR3 is 16 amino acids. V was clipped by 2 bases and J by 3 bases, with 12 bases between them. The CDR3: CATSDSGNQYTGELFF. The CDR3 region has the DNA TGTGCCACCAGTGATTCGGGAAACCAATACACCGGGGAGCTGTTTTTT.

This clonotype is a singleton in its sample. The chain links TRBV18 to TRBJ2-7, with D maybe TRBD1 (6 bases). Germline CDR1 is KGHSH and CDR2 is LQKENI. The ends were cut back, 0 bases at V and 2 bases at J, with 23 bases in the middle. The CDR3 has 19 residues. The CDR3 reads CASSPPFRVRDTLTYEQYF. CDR3 nucleotides: TGTGCCAGCTCACCACCGTTCAGGGTTAGGGACACCTTAACCTACGAGCAGTACTTC.

The CDR3 reads CASSEAQGQGPGYTF. For the CDR3, the DNA is TGTGCCAGCAGTGAAGCACAGGGACAGGGTCCTGGCTACACCTTC. The chain is built from TRBV6-1 and TRBJ1-2, with 9 bases fitting TRBD1. CDR3 length: 15 residues. CDR1 MNHNS and CDR2 SASEGT come from the germline V gene. J lost 7 bases, V lost 0 bases, and 6 bases had no gene match.

This chain links TRBV6-5 with TRBJ2-7; D possibly matches TRBD1 or TRBD2 (5 bases each). CDR1 and CDR2 from the germline V gene are MNHEY and SVGAGI. CDR3 length: 17 residues. Trimming cost V 0 bases and J 2 bases, with 17 bases left between them. The CDR3 nucleotides read TGTGCCAGCAGTTACTCGAAAAGAAGGCAGGGAGCCTACGAGCAGTACTTC. Protein product: CASSYSKRRQGAYEQYF.

This clonotype has a handful of counts. V gene TRBV6-5 combines with J gene TRBJ2-7, with a possible D match to TRBD1 (5 bases). The CDR3 covers 14 residues. Germline loops: CDR1 MNHEY, CDR2 SVGAGI. V dropped 5 bases and J dropped 4 bases, with 15 bases sitting between them. CDR3 region: CASSKNRLEYEQYF. CDR3 nucleotides: TGTGCCAGCAGTAAGAACAGGTTGGAGTACGAGCAGTACTTC.

The chain couples TRBV7-9 to TRBJ2-7; TRBD2 matches at 7 bases. CDR3 size: 16 residues. Trimming at V came to 5 bases and at J to 2 bases, leaving 12 bases not matched to a gene. Per germline, CDR1 SEHNR and CDR2 FQNEAQ (reference sequence). This CDR3 reads CASSQYRSGTTYEQYF. The CDR3 bases are TGTGCCAGCAGCCAATATCGCAGCGGGACCACCTACGAGCAGTACTTC.

The CDR3 sequence: CASSLRQGRAADTQYF. In DNA form, the CDR3 reads TGTGCCAGCAGCTTACGACAGGGCCGAGCGGCAGATACGCAGTATTTT. This chain links TRBV7-9 with TRBJ2-3; the match to TRBD1 covers 7 bases. Losses at the gene ends were 2 bases for V and 4 bases for J; bases not matched to a gene: 9. In germline, CDR1 is SEHNR, CDR2 FQNEAQ (reference sequence). The CDR3 spans 16 residues.

Only a few counts were recorded for this clonotype. The chain couples TRBV11-1 to TRBJ2-7; D unresolved. The CDR3 runs 15 residues. V was clipped by 3 bases and J by 0 bases, with 12 bases between them. Germline V gene data show CDR1 as SGHAT and CDR2 as FQDESV (reference sequence). In DNA, the CDR3 is TGTGCCAGCAGCTTCATGGGTTCTCTCTCCTACGAGCAGTACTTC. Protein sequence: CASSFMGSLSYEQYF. Full variable domain (missing parts from reference TRBV11-1 and TRBJ2-7): EAEVAQSPRYKITEKSQAVAFWCDPISGHATLYWYRQILGQGPELLVQFQDESVVDDSQLPKDRFSAERLKGVDSTLKIQPAELGDSAMYLCASSFMGSLSYEQYFGPGTRLTVT.

This clonotype was counted between two and nine times. This chain uses TRBV15 with TRBJ1-2; TRBD1 aligns across 8 bases. The CDR3 is 18 residues long. J was trimmed by 8 bases and V by 0 bases; bases with no gene match: 17. Germline CDR1 reads LNHNV; CDR2 reads YYDKDF (reference sequence). CDR3 DNA sequence: TGTGCCACCAGCAGAGATCGGCTAATCCCGGACAGGGAGGGCGGCTACACCTTC. This codes for CATSRDRLIPDREGGYTF.

The chain employs TRBV5-1 and TRBJ2-7; 12 nucleotides line up with TRBD1. The ends lost 4 bases at V and 7 bases at J; junction bases unmatched: 6. The germline V gene has CDR1 SGHRS and CDR2 YFSETQ. The CDR3 has 14 amino acids. The CDR3 loop reads CASSTGTGGSEQYF. DNA of the CDR3: TGCGCCAGCAGCACCGGGACAGGGGGCTCGGAGCAGTACTTC.

This chain uses TRBV5-1 with TRBJ1-6; D remains ambiguous. Trimming pared 0 bases from V and 6 bases from J, leaving 4 bases between. The CDR3 consists of 13 residues. Germline assignment: CDR1 SGHRS and CDR2 YFSETQ. CDR3 protein: CASSLAFNSPLHF. CDR3 coding DNA: TGCGCCAGCAGCTTGGCTTTTAATTCACCCCTCCACTTT.

The chain joins TRBV19 to TRBJ2-7; TRBD1 might be the D (6 bases). In germline, CDR1 is LNHDA, CDR2 SQIVND (reference sequence). The CDR3 totals 14 residues. Trimming pared 5 bases from V and 1 base from J, leaving 12 bases between. As DNA, the CDR3 is TGTGCCAGTAGTGACTACAGGGTGTCCTACGAGCAGTACTTC. Protein product: CASSDYRVSYEQYF.

This clonotype was seen only a few times. The rearrangement links TRBV29-1 to TRBJ1-1; D is undetermined. Germline V gives CDR1 SQVTM, CDR2 ANQGSEA. This CDR3 has 11 residues. The ends were cut back, 6 bases at V and 7 bases at J, with 12 bases in the middle. CDR3 nucleotide sequence: TGCAGCGTGGGGTGGGTCGGTGAAGCTTTCTTT. It specifies CSVGWVGEAFF.

This clonotype was counted only a few times. The chain recombines TRBV7-9 with TRBJ2-5, with D perhaps matching TRBD1 or TRBD2 (5 bases each). The V gene lost 5 bases and the J gene lost 2 bases, with 15 bases spanning the gap. Germline-derived CDR1 and CDR2 are SEHNR and FQNEAQ (reference sequence). The CDR3 covers 15 residues. The CDR3 spells CASSRTLGDQETQYF. The CDR3 nucleotides read TGTGCCAGCAGCCGGACTCTAGGGGATCAAGAGACCCAGTACTTC.

The J gene is TRBJ2-3, the V gene TRBV6-1, with 9 bases aligning to TRBD1. The CDR3 length is 15 residues. CDR1 and CDR2 (germline): MNHNS, SASEGT. V shed 6 bases and J 4 bases; nucleotides not matched to a gene: 8. CDR3: CASRSTGQGADTQYF. In DNA, the CDR3 is TGTGCCAGCAGGAGTACGGGACAGGGCGCAGATACGCAGTATTTT.

The chain recombines TRBV24-1 with TRBJ2-1; D unresolved. The CDR3 is made up of 15 amino acids. CDR1 is KGHDR, CDR2 SFDVKD, per germline. The V end lost 3 bases, the J end lost 8 bases, and 16 bases lay between the germline ends. The CDR3 DNA is TGTGCCACCAGTGATCAGGACCTAACCGTCCATGAGCAGTTCTTC. Amino acid sequence: CATSDQDLTVHEQFF.